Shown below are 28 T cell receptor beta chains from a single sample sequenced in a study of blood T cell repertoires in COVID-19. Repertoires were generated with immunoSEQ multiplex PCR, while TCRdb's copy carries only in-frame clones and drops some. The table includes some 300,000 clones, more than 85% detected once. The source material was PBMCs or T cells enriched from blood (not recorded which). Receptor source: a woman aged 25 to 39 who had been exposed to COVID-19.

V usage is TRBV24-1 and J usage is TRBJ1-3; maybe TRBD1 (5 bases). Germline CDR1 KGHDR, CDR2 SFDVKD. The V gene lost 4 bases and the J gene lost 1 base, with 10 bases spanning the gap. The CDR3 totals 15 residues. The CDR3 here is CATSDAGTSGNTIYF. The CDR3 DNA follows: TGTGCCACCAGTGACGCCGGGACTTCTGGAAACACCATATATTTT.

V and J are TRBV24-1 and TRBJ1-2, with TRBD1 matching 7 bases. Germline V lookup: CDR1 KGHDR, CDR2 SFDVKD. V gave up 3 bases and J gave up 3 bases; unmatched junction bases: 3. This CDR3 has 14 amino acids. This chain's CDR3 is CATSDGDSYYGYTF. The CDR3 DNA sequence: TGTGCCACCAGTGATGGGGACAGCTACTATGGCTACACCTTC.

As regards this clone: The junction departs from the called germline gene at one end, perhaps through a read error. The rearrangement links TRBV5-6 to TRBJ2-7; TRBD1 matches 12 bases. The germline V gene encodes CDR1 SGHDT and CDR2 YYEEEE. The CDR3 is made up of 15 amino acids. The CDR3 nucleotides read TGTGCCAGCGGCTTGCCGGGACAGGGGGCTTACGAGCAGTACTTC. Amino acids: CASGLPGQGAYEQYF.

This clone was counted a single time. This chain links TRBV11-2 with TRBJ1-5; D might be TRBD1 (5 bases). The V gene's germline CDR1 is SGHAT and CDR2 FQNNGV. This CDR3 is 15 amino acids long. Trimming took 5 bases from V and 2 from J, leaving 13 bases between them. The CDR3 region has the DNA TGTGCCAGCAGCCCCCAGGGAAATGGCAATCAGCCCCAGCATTTT. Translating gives CASSPQGNGNQPQHF.

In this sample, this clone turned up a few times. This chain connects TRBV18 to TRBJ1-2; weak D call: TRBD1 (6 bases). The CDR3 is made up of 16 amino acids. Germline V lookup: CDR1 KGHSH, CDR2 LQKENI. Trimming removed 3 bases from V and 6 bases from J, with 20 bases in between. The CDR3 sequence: CASSPRATGLANGYTF. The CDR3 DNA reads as TGTGCCAGCTCACCGAGGGCAACAGGGTTAGCAAATGGCTACACCTTC.

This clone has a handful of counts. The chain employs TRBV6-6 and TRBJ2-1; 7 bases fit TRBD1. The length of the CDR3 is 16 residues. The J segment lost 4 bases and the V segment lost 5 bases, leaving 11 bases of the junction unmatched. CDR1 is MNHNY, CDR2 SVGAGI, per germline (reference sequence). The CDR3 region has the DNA TGTGCCAGCAGTGGGGGTCGGGACAGCCTATACAATGAGCAGTTCTTC. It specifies CASSGGRDSLYNEQFF.

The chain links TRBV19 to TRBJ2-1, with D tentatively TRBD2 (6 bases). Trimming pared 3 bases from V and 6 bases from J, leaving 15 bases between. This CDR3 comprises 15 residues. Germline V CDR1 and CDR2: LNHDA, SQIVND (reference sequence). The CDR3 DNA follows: TGTGCCAGTAGTATTTCTAGCGAAGGTCCCAATGAGCAGTTCTTC. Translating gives CASSISSEGPNEQFF.

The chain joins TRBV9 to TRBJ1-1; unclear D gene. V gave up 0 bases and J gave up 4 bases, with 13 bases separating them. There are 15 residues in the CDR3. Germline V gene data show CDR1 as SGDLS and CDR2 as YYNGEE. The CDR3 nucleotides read TGTGCCAGCAGCGTAGAGTACACACAGAGCACTGAAGCTTTCTTT. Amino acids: CASSVEYTQSTEAFF.

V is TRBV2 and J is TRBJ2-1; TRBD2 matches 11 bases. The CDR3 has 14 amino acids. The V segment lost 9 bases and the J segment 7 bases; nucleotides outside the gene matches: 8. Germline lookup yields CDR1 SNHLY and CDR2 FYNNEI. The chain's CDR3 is CASNSGGAENEQFF. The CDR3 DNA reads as TGTGCCAGTAATAGCGGGGGGGCCGAAAATGAGCAGTTCTTC.

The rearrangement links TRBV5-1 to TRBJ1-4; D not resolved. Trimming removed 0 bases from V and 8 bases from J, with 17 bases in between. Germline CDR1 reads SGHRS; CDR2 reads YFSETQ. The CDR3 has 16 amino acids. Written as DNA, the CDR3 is TGCGCCAGCAGCTTGGAGGTCGGGAGGAAACGGGAAAAACTGTTTTTT. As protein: CASSLEVGRKREKLFF.

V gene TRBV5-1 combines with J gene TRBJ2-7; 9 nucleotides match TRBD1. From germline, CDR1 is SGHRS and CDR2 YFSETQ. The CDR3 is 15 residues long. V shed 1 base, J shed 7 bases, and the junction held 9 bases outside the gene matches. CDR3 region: CASSLRGQGDREQYF. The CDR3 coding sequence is TGCGCCAGCAGCTTGCGGGGACAGGGAGATAGAGAGCAGTACTTC.

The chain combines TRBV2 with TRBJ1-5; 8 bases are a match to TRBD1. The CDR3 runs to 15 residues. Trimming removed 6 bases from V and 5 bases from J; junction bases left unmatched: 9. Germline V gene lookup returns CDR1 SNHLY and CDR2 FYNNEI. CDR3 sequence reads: CASSSSTGVYQPQHF. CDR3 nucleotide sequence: TGTGCCAGCAGCTCTTCGACAGGGGTGTATCAGCCCCAGCATTTT.

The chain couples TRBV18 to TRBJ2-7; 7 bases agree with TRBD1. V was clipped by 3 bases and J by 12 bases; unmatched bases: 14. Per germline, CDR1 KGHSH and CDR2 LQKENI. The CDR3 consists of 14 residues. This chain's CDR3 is CASSPVGETGFRYF. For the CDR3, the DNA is TGTGCCAGCTCACCCGTCGGAGAGACAGGGTTCAGGTACTTC. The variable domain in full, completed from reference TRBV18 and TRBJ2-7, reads NAGVMQNPRHLVRRRGQEARLRCSPMKGHSHVYWYRQLPEEGLKFMVYLQKENIIDESGMPKERFSAEFPKEGPSILRIQQVVRGDSAAYFCASSPVGETGFRYFGPGTRLTVT.

The CDR3 region has the DNA TGCGCCAGCAGCTTGGAACGGGGGGATCTCTACGAGCAGTACTTC. As protein: CASSLERGDLYEQYF. The rearrangement links TRBV5-1 to TRBJ2-7; 7 positions match TRBD2. V lost 0 bases and J lost 3; bases outside the gene matches: 6. Per germline, CDR1 SGHRS and CDR2 YFSETQ. The CDR3 covers 15 residues.

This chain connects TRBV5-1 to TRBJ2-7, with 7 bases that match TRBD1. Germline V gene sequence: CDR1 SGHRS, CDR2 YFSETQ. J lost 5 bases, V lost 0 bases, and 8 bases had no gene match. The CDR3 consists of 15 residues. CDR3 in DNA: TGCGCCAGCAGCTTGGACGGAGACAGGGTAAACGAGCAGTACTTC. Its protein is CASSLDGDRVNEQYF. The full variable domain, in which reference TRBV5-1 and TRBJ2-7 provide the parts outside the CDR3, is KAGVTQTPRYLIKTRGQQVTLSCSPISGHRSVSWYQQTPGQGLQFLFEYFSETQRNKGNFPGRFSGRQFSNSRSEMNVSTLELGDSALYLCASSLDGDRVNEQYFGPGTRLTVT.

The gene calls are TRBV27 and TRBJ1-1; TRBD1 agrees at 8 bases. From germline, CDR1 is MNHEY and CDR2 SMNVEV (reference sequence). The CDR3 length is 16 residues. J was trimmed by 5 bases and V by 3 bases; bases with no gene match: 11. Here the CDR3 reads CASSFYAGGRRTEAFF. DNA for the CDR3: TGTGCCAGCAGTTTTTACGCAGGGGGCCGGCGGACTGAAGCTTTCTTT.

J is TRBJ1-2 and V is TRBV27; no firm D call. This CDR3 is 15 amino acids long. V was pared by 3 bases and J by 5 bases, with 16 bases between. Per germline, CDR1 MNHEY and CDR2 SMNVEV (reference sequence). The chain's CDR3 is CASSLSRVPLYGYTF. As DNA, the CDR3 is TGTGCCAGCAGTTTGTCACGAGTGCCGTTGTATGGCTACACCTTC.

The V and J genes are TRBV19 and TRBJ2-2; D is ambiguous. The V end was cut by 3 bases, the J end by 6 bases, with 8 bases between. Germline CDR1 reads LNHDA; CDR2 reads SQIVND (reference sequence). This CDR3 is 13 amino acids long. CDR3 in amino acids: CASSIVSAGELFF. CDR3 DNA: TGTGCCAGTAGTATCGTGTCCGCCGGGGAGCTGTTTTTT.

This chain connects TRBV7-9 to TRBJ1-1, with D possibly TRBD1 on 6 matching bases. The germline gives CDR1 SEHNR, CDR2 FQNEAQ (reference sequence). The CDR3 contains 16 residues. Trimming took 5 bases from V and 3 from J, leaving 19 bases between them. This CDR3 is CASSPVAGVKDTEAFF. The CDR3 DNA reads TGTGCCAGCAGCCCCGTTGCAGGGGTTAAGGACACTGAAGCTTTCTTT.

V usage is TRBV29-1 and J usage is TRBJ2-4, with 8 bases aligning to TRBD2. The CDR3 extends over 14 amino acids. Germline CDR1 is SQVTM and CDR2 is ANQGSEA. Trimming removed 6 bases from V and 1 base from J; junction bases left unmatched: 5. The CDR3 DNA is TGCAGCGTCCGTCGCGGGGGGGCCAAAAACATTCAGTACTTC. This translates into CSVRRGGAKNIQYF.

CDR3 loop: CASSPDRETDTQYF. In DNA, the CDR3 is TGTGCCAGCTCACCCGACAGGGAGACAGATACGCAGTATTTT. The chain joins TRBV18 to TRBJ2-3; the match to TRBD1 covers 7 bases. CDR1 KGHSH and CDR2 LQKENI come from the germline V gene. V shed 3 bases, J shed 3 bases, and the junction held 3 bases outside the gene matches. This CDR3 region has 14 residues. The variable domain in full, completed from reference TRBV18 and TRBJ2-3, reads NAGVMQNPRHLVRRRGQEARLRCSPMKGHSHVYWYRQLPEEGLKFMVYLQKENIIDESGMPKERFSAEFPKEGPSILRIQQVVRGDSAAYFCASSPDRETDTQYFGPGTRLTVL.

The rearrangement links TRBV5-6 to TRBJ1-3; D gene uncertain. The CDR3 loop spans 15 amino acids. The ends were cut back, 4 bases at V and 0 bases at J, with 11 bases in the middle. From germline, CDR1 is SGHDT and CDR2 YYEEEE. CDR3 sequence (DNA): TGTGCCAGCAGCCCGGTGGGGAGCTCTGGAAACACCATATATTTT. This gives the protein CASSPVGSSGNTIYF. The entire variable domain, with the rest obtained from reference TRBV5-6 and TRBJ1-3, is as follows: DAGVTQSPTHLIKTRGQQVTLRCSPKSGHDTVSWYQQALGQGPQFIFQYYEEEERQRGNFPDRFSGHQFPNYSSELNVNALLLGDSALYLCASSPVGSSGNTIYFGEGSWLTVV.

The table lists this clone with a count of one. The CDR3 bases are TGCAGCGTTGAAGACAGGGGGCTACGGGGGACCCAGTACTTC. It is translated as CSVEDRGLRGTQYF. This chain connects TRBV29-1 to TRBJ2-5; 8 positions agree with TRBD1. With 0 bases clipped from V and 7 bases from J, the junction kept 7 bases outside the gene matches. CDR1 is SQVTM and CDR2 is ANQGSEA in the germline V gene. This CDR3 has 14 amino acids. Combining the CDR3 with reference TRBV29-1 and TRBJ2-5 gives the whole variable domain SAVISQKPSRDICQRGTSLTIQCQVDSQVTMMFWYRQQPGQSLTLIATANQGSEATYESGFVIDKFPISRPNLTFSTLTVSNMSPEDSSIYLCSVEDRGLRGTQYFGPGTRLLVL.

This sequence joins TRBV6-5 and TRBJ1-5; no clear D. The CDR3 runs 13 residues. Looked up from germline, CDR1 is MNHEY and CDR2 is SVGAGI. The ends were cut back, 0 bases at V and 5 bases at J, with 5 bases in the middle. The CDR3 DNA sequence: TGTGCCAGCAGTTACTCTTTAGATCAGCCCCAGCATTTT. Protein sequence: CASSYSLDQPQHF.

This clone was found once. The CDR3 is CASSSDRDNSPLHF. The CDR3 DNA sequence: TGCGCCAGCAGCTCGGACAGGGATAATTCACCCCTCCACTTT. The chain carries TRBV5-1 and TRBJ1-6; TRBD1 aligns across 8 bases. J gave up 5 bases and V 3 bases, and 1 base lay outside the gene matches. The CDR3 spans 14 residues. Looked up from germline, CDR1 is SGHRS and CDR2 is YFSETQ.

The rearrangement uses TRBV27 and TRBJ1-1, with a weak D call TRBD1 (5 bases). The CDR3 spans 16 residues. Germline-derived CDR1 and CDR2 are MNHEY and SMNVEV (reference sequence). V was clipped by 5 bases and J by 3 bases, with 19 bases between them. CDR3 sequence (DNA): TGTGCCAGCAGTCTTGAAGCGGGGGGGAGGGACACTGAAGCTTTCTTT. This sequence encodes CASSLEAGGRDTEAFF.

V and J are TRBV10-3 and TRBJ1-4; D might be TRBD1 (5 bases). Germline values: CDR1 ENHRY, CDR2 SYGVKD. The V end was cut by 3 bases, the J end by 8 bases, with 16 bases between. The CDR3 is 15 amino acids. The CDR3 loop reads CAISERVGGMEKLFF. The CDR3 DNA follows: TGTGCCATCAGTGAACGGGTGGGGGGGATGGAAAAACTGTTTTTT.

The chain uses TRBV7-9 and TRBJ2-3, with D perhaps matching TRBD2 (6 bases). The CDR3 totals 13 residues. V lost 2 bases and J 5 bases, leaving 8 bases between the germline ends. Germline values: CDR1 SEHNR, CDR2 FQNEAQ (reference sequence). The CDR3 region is CASSLSGGDTQYF. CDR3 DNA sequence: TGTGCCAGCAGCTTATCCGGGGGAGATACGCAGTATTTT.